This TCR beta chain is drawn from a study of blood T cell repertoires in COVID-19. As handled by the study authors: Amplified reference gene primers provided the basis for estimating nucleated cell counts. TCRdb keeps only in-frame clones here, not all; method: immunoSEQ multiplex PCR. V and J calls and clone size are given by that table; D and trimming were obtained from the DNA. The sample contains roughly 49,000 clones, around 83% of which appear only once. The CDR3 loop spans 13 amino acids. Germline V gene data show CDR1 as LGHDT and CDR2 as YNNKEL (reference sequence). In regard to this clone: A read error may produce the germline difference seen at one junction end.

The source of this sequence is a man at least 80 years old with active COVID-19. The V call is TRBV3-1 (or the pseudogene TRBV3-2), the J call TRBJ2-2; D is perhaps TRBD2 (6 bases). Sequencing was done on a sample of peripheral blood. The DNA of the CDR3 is TGTGCCAGCAGCCAAGTGTTTCGCGGGGAGCCGTTTTTT. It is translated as CASSQVFRGEPFF.